These 18 T cell receptor beta chains were all obtained from the same sample, sequenced in a study of blood T cell repertoires in COVID-19. TCRdb's copy holds only in-frame clones and misses some; the assay was immunoSEQ multiplex PCR. The table shows about 290,000 clones, with 86% occurring only once. The specimen sequenced was peripheral blood. The receptors come from a woman aged 25 to 39 with active or convalescent COVID-19.

The chain links TRBV2 to TRBJ1-2, with TRBD1 as a possible D gene (6 bases). This CDR3 has 11 amino acids. Germline values: CDR1 SNHLY, CDR2 FYNNEI. V gave up 9 bases and J gave up 2 bases, with 7 bases separating them. The CDR3, as DNA: TGTGCCAGTCAGGGGAACTATGGCTACACCTTC. Protein sequence: CASQGNYGYTF.

The genes are TRBV7-9 and TRBJ1-3, with D unresolved. CDR1 and CDR2 (germline): SEHNR, FQNEAQ (reference sequence). V lost 4 bases and J lost 1, with 14 bases in between. CDR3 size: 16 residues. This chain's CDR3 is CASSSDPGTSGNTIYF. CDR3 nucleotides: TGTGCCAGCAGCTCAGATCCGGGAACGTCTGGAAACACCATATATTTT. The variable domain in full, completed from reference TRBV7-9 and TRBJ1-3, reads DTGVSQNPRHKITKRGQNVTFRCDPISEHNRLYWYRQTLGQGPEFLTYFQNEAQLEKSRLLSDRFSAERPKGSFSTLEIQRTEQGDSAMYLCASSSDPGTSGNTIYFGEGSWLTVV.

This chain uses TRBV6-2 or TRBV6-3 with TRBJ2-7, with D perhaps matching TRBD1 (6 bases). The V gene lost 0 bases and the J gene lost 3 bases, with 9 bases spanning the gap. CDR1 is MNHEY and CDR2 is SVGEGT in the germline V gene. This CDR3 comprises 14 residues. The CDR3 coding sequence is TGTGCCAGCAGTTACTCTACAGGGTACTACGAGCAGTACTTC. This codes for CASSYSTGYYEQYF.

The chain combines TRBV28 with TRBJ1-5; possibly TRBD1 for D (5 bases). Germline-derived CDR1 and CDR2 are MDHEN and SYDVKM. This CDR3 spans 11 amino acids. The V end was cut by 3 bases, the J end by 8 bases, with 5 bases between. The CDR3 sequence is CASSFREPQHF. CDR3 in DNA: TGTGCCAGCAGTTTCAGGGAGCCCCAGCATTTT.

The chain employs TRBV5-5 and TRBJ1-2, with 7 bases matching TRBD1. Germline loops: CDR1 SGHKS, CDR2 YYEKEE (reference sequence). The junction had 11 bases not matched to a gene; V was cut back by 4 bases and J by 5 bases. This CDR3 has 15 residues. The CDR3 protein is CASSPTGTAGYGYTF. CDR3 nucleotides: TGTGCCAGCAGCCCGACCGGGACAGCGGGTTATGGCTACACCTTC.

The chain couples TRBV5-1 to TRBJ1-1, with D maybe TRBD1 (5 bases). V lost 5 bases, J lost 0 bases, and 17 bases lay in between. The CDR3 is made up of 16 amino acids. Per the germline V gene, CDR1 is SGHRS and CDR2 is YFSETQ. CDR3 sequence reads: CASSREGSVMNTEAFF. In DNA form, the CDR3 reads TGCGCCAGCAGTCGGGAGGGGTCGGTGATGAACACTGAAGCTTTCTTT.

This chain joins TRBV23-1 and TRBJ1-5; no firm D call. TRBV23-1 is classed as an ORF, of uncertain function. Trimming cost V 9 bases and J 2 bases, with 11 bases left between them. The CDR3 spans 13 residues. The CDR3 protein is CARLQRGNQPQHF. As DNA, the CDR3 is TGCGCCAGGTTACAGAGGGGCAATCAGCCCCAGCATTTT.

The genes are TRBV19 and TRBJ1-6; TRBD1 matches 10 bases. Trimming cost V 5 bases and J 7 bases; bases outside gene matches: 5. This CDR3 is 15 amino acids long. CDR1 LNHDA and CDR2 SQIVND come from the germline V gene (reference sequence). The CDR3 loop is CASSYLDRGNSPLHF. The CDR3 nucleotides read TGTGCCAGTAGTTACCTGGACAGGGGGAATTCACCCCTCCACTTT.

The chain carries TRBV9 and TRBJ2-1, with 8 bases lining up with TRBD2. Trimming cost V 3 bases and J 9 bases; bases outside gene matches: 11. The length of the CDR3 is 15 residues. The germline CDR1 and CDR2 sequences are SGDLS and YYNGEE. The CDR3 DNA reads as TGTGCCAGCAGCGCGGGGGGGCCCTTAGTACCTGAGCAGTTCTTC. It translates to CASSAGGPLVPEQFF. The complete variable domain, with remaining parts taken from reference TRBV9 and TRBJ2-1, reads DSGVTQTPKHLITATGQRVTLRCSPRSGDLSVYWYQQSLDQGLQFLIQYYNGEERAKGNILERFSAQQFPDLHSELNLSSLELGDSALYFCASSAGGPLVPEQFFGPGTRLTVL.

This clone has a single count. CDR3 protein: CASSLTSTGGGELFF. In DNA form, the CDR3 reads TGTGCCAGCAGCCTCACCTCGACAGGGGGCGGGGAGCTGTTTTTT. This chain links TRBV7-2 with TRBJ2-2, with TRBD1 identical over 9 bases. Germline trimming cut 5 bases from V and 7 bases from J; bases unmatched to any gene: 8. CDR1 SGHTA and CDR2 FQGNSA come from the germline V gene. This CDR3 is built from 15 residues.

The chain links TRBV6-5 to TRBJ1-1, with 11 bases fitting TRBD1. V dropped 2 bases and J dropped 4; count of bases not matched to a gene: 6. There are 16 residues in the CDR3. The V gene's germline CDR1 is MNHEY and CDR2 SVGAGI. This CDR3 is CASSYATGTGGTEAFF. Here the CDR3 DNA reads TGTGCCAGCAGTTACGCGACCGGGACAGGGGGCACTGAAGCTTTCTTT.

The rearrangement joins TRBV11-2 to TRBJ1-5; maybe TRBD1 (6 bases). Germline CDR1 reads SGHAT; CDR2 reads FQNNGV. V was cut by 3 bases and J by 3 bases, with 9 bases left in between. There are 14 residues in the CDR3. The CDR3 DNA sequence: TGTGCCAGCAGCTTTTCAGGGGACAATCAGCCCCAGCATTTT. This encodes CASSFSGDNQPQHF.

This clone appeared once. V usage is TRBV10-2 and J usage is TRBJ2-1; 14 bases fit TRBD2. Trimming took 4 bases from V and 4 from J; bases not matched to a gene: 0. CDR1 and CDR2 (germline): WSHSY, SAAADI. The CDR3 consists of 15 residues. CDR3 protein: CASSGTSGGYNEQFF. CDR3 DNA sequence: TGCGCCAGCAGTGGGACTAGCGGGGGGTACAATGAGCAGTTCTTC.

V is TRBV27 and J is TRBJ1-6, with 9 positions matching TRBD1. Trimming at V came to 6 bases and at J to 9 bases, leaving 6 bases not matched to a gene. Looked up from germline, CDR1 is MNHEY and CDR2 is SMNVEV (reference sequence). This CDR3 is built from 14 residues. CDR3 in amino acids: CASRGTGMGSPLHF. For the CDR3, the DNA is TGTGCCAGCAGGGGGACAGGGATGGGTTCACCCCTCCACTTT.

This clone appeared a single time. The chain joins TRBV6-5 to TRBJ1-1, with TRBD1 matching 11 bases. Looked up from germline, CDR1 is MNHEY and CDR2 is SVGAGI. The CDR3 totals 16 residues. Germline trimming cut 1 base from V and 3 bases from J; bases unmatched to any gene: 4. CDR3: CASSYLGQGDDTEAFF. The DNA for the CDR3 is TGTGCCAGCAGTTACTTGGGACAGGGGGACGACACTGAAGCTTTCTTT.

The gene calls are TRBV7-9 and TRBJ2-2; 9 bases fit TRBD2. Per the germline V gene, CDR1 is SEHNR and CDR2 is FQNEAQ (reference sequence). The ends lost 5 bases at V and 6 bases at J; junction bases unmatched: 10. The CDR3 totals 16 residues. The CDR3, as DNA: TGTGCCAGCAGCCCCAATCCAGCGGGGGGACCCGGGGAGCTGTTTTTT. This sequence encodes CASSPNPAGGPGELFF.

This chain joins TRBV7-9 and TRBJ2-1; tentative D call: TRBD2 (6 bases). The CDR3 is made up of 17 amino acids. Per the germline V gene, CDR1 is SEHNR and CDR2 is FQNEAQ (reference sequence). Deletions cut 5 bases from V and 0 bases from J, with 17 bases between. The CDR3 reads CASSQLGGTSSYNEQFF. CDR3 bases: TGTGCCAGCAGCCAGCTAGGCGGGACCAGCTCCTACAATGAGCAGTTCTTC.

The genes are TRBV28 and TRBJ1-5; TRBD1 aligns across 8 bases. Germline V gives CDR1 MDHEN, CDR2 SYDVKM. With 5 bases clipped from V and 7 bases from J, the junction kept 10 bases outside the gene matches. The length of the CDR3 is 15 residues. The DNA for the CDR3 is TGTGCCAGCAGTCCCCAGACAGGGGCGGAACAGCCCCAGCATTTT. Residues: CASSPQTGAEQPQHF. The entire variable domain, with the rest obtained from reference TRBV28 and TRBJ1-5, is as follows: DVKVTQSSRYLVKRTGEKVFLECVQDMDHENMFWYRQDPGLGLRLIYFSYDVKMKEKGDIPEGYSVSREKKERFSLILESASTNQTSMYLCASSPQTGAEQPQHFGDGTRLSIL.